These 16 T cell receptor beta chains share one sample of origin, sequenced in a study of identifying expanded T cells in peripheral blood. TCRdb keeps only in-frame clones here, not all; method: immunoSEQ multiplex PCR. The profile covers more than 55,000 clones, with about 87% appearing a single time and around 4.8% taken by the ten largest. The specimen sequenced was blood. The receptors were gathered from a person between 18 and 70 years old in good health.

This clone came up a few times. This chain joins TRBV9 and TRBJ2-5, with 7 bases that match TRBD2. The CDR3 loop spans 18 amino acids. V shed 0 bases and J 0 bases; nucleotides not matched to a gene: 11. The germline CDR1 and CDR2 sequences are SGDLS and YYNGEE. The CDR3 DNA reads as TGTGCCAGCAGCGTAGACTTACCGGGAGCGGGGAACCAAGAGACCCAGTACTTC. Protein product: CASSVDLPGAGNQETQYF.

The chain couples TRBV6-4 to TRBJ2-3, with D perhaps matching TRBD2 (5 bases). V lost 3 bases to trimming and J lost 3 bases, with 13 bases between them. The CDR3 length is 15 residues. Germline V gene data show CDR1 as MRHNA and CDR2 as SNTAGT. CDR3 protein: CASSDRASPTDTQYF. For the CDR3, the DNA is TGTGCCAGCAGTGATCGGGCTAGCCCTACAGATACGCAGTATTTT.

The V and J genes are TRBV18 and TRBJ2-5; D call uncertain. The J call may be in error: the DNA end matches TRBJ2-7 better. The CDR3 totals 13 residues. Germline V gives CDR1 KGHSH, CDR2 LQKENI. The CDR3 loop reads CASSPPLTYEQYF. The CDR3 coding sequence is TGTGCCAGCTCACCACCACTAACCTACGAGCAGTACTTC.

The chain is built from TRBV28 and TRBJ2-1; TRBD2 matches 10 bases. The CDR3 consists of 16 residues. CDR1 MDHEN and CDR2 SYDVKM come from the germline V gene. The V and J ends lost 6 bases and 3 bases, in that order; junction bases with no gene match: 8. CDR3 sequence: CASSFTTSGNYNEQFF. The CDR3 bases are TGTGCCAGCAGCTTCACCACTAGCGGGAACTACAATGAGCAGTTCTTC.

The chain combines TRBV7-8 with TRBJ1-5, with 7 bases fitting TRBD1. J gave up 7 bases and V 5 bases, and 8 bases lay outside the gene matches. The germline gives CDR1 SGHVS, CDR2 FQNEAQ. This CDR3 is 14 amino acids long. CDR3 protein: CASSQNRGSQPQHF. The CDR3 DNA reads TGTGCCAGCAGCCAAAACAGGGGTAGCCAGCCCCAGCATTTT.

For the CDR3, the DNA is TGTGCCAGCAGTCCAAGCACAGGGGGCATCTATGGCTACACCTTC. Residues: CASSPSTGGIYGYTF. This chain connects TRBV6-6 to TRBJ1-2, with 9 bases that match TRBD1. The CDR3 is 15 residues long. Germline V CDR1 and CDR2: MNHNY, SVGAGI (reference sequence). Trimming removed 5 bases from V and 4 bases from J; junction bases left unmatched: 8.

The V gene is TRBV18, the J gene TRBJ2-7; D perhaps matches TRBD2 (5 bases). From germline, CDR1 is KGHSH and CDR2 LQKENI. V was pared by 0 bases and J by 5 bases, with 14 bases between. CDR3 length: 15 residues. The CDR3 is CASSPPYEGRNEQYF. The CDR3 bases are TGTGCCAGCTCACCACCGTATGAGGGCCGGAACGAGCAGTACTTC.

Turning to this clone: The sample contains more than one DNA sequence encoding this CDR3. The chain links TRBV5-1 to TRBJ1-2, with 10 nucleotides matching TRBD1. Germline assignment: CDR1 SGHRS and CDR2 YFSETQ. This CDR3 comprises 13 residues. With V trimmed by 0 bases and J by 8 bases, 1 base remained unmatched. Written as DNA, the CDR3 is TGCGCCAGCAGCTTGGGGGACAGGGGAGGCTACACCTTC. It translates to CASSLGDRGGYTF.

This chain joins TRBV4-1 and TRBJ2-1; 9 bases line up with TRBD2. This CDR3 has 14 residues. In germline, CDR1 is MGHRA, CDR2 YSYEKL. Trimming removed 4 bases from V and 7 bases from J; junction bases left unmatched: 5. The CDR3 loop is CASSLGAGGNEQFF. CDR3 nucleotide sequence: TGCGCCAGCAGCCTCGGGGCGGGAGGGAATGAGCAGTTCTTC.

This sequence joins TRBV28 and TRBJ1-4; D unclear. From germline, CDR1 is MDHEN and CDR2 SYDVKM. The CDR3 consists of 14 residues. V shed 2 bases and J shed 2 bases, with 6 bases lying between them. CDR3 sequence: CASSLRATNEKLFF. The CDR3 region has the DNA TGTGCCAGCAGTTTACGCGCTACTAATGAAAAACTGTTTTTT.

The chain combines TRBV11-2 with TRBJ2-1; the D gene is possibly TRBD2 (7 bases). The V and J ends lost 6 bases and 7 bases respectively, with 13 bases between them. The CDR3 spans 13 residues. In germline, CDR1 is SGHAT, CDR2 FQNNGV. CDR3 protein: CASSRGAENEQFF. The CDR3 coding sequence is TGTGCCAGCAGTCGGGGGGCCGAAAATGAGCAGTTCTTC.

This clone was picked up a small number of times. This chain links TRBV5-1 with TRBJ2-5; D unclear. The CDR3 covers 14 residues. Trimming pared 1 base from V and 2 bases from J, leaving 9 bases between. Looked up from germline, CDR1 is SGHRS and CDR2 is YFSETQ. This chain's CDR3 is CASSLSFNQETQYF. CDR3 coding DNA: TGCGCCAGCAGCTTGTCGTTTAATCAAGAGACCCAGTACTTC.

V gene TRBV30 combines with J gene TRBJ2-1; 8 positions match TRBD2. The V and J ends lost 3 bases and 8 bases, in that order; junction bases with no gene match: 9. The CDR3 contains 14 residues. Germline CDR1 reads GTSNPN; CDR2 reads SVGIG (reference sequence). In nucleotides, the CDR3 is TGTGCCTGGAGAGGGAGCGGGAGTAGCCATGAGCAGTTCTTC. Translated, it gives CAWRGSGSSHEQFF.

The J gene is TRBJ1-1, the V gene TRBV19; TRBD1 is a possible D gene (6 bases). Germline values: CDR1 LNHDA, CDR2 SQIVND (reference sequence). The germline V and J ends were trimmed by 3 bases and 0 bases, with 8 bases remaining between them. This CDR3 comprises 14 residues. CDR3 sequence: CASSMDSLNTEAFF. The CDR3 nucleotides are TGTGCCAGTAGTATGGACAGTTTGAACACTGAAGCTTTCTTT.

The J gene is TRBJ2-7, the V gene TRBV7-6; 8 nucleotides match TRBD1. This CDR3 has 13 residues. V lost 6 bases and J lost 3; bases outside the gene matches: 4. Germline V gene data show CDR1 as SGHVS and CDR2 as FNYEAQ. The CDR3 bases are TGTGCCAGCAGTTATGACAGGGGCTACGAGCAGTACTTC. This sequence encodes CASSYDRGYEQYF.

The chain links TRBV28 to TRBJ2-7, with a tentative D call TRBD1 (5 bases). V was shortened by 3 bases and J by 3 bases, with 9 bases between the two germline ends. The germline CDR1 and CDR2 sequences are MDHEN and SYDVKM. The CDR3 length is 13 residues. In nucleotides, the CDR3 is TGTGCCAGCAGTTTTAGGGGAAACTACGAGCAGTACTTC. It is translated as CASSFRGNYEQYF.